This record covers a single T cell receptor beta chain. This sample was included in a study of blood T cell repertoires in COVID-19. Turning to the study itself: From the United States, Italy and Spain came samples of acute and convalescent COVID-19. T cells, B-cell-depleted T cells, or PBMCs provided the cDNA or gDNA that served as material.

The germline V gene has CDR1 SEHNR and CDR2 FQNEAQ (reference sequence). The CDR3 spans 19 residues. V lost 5 bases to trimming and J lost 2 bases; unmatched junction nucleotides: 14. Produced via immunoSEQ multiplex PCR; TCRdb's table is partial and in-frame only. The sample contains fewer than 70,000 clones, more than 60% of which appear only once. This TCR was recovered from a human donor in a cohort sampled during active COVID-19. The chain couples TRBV7-9 to TRBJ2-5, with 13 bases fitting TRBD2. What was sequenced was peripheral blood. The CDR3 sequence is CASSPPPGTSGGVQETQYF. CDR3 DNA: TGTGCCAGCAGCCCCCCGCCCGGCACTAGCGGGGGGGTACAAGAGACCCAGTACTTC.